The 19 T cell receptor beta chains presented below share a single source sample, sequenced in a study of T-cell memory formation after mild COVID-19. TCRdb reprocessed the 5' RACE reads with MiXCR, giving one entry per CDR3 protein. Of under 400,000 distinct CDR3 sequences detected, 25% to 30% appear once; the ten largest clones hold approximately 12%. Sample: PBMCs or a T cell subset sorted from them (not recorded which). The receptor set was obtained from an adult woman who had mild COVID-19 (a few samples of this study predate the infection). Cell type and time point are not known.

The chain carries TRBV7-2 and TRBJ2-4, with 12 bases identical to TRBD2. The CDR3 is 17 amino acids. Germline V gene lookup returns CDR1 SGHTA and CDR2 FQGNSA. The V segment lost 5 bases and the J segment 0 bases; nucleotides outside the gene matches: 5. CDR3: CASSLTSGGLAKNIQYF. The CDR3 DNA sequence: TGTGCCAGCAGCCTCACTAGCGGGGGGCTAGCCAAAAACATTCAGTACTTC.

The chain carries TRBV5-6 and TRBJ2-2, with D perhaps assigned TRBD1 or TRBD2 (5 bases each). The CDR3 length is 16 residues. Germline V gene sequence: CDR1 SGHDT, CDR2 YYEEEE. V was clipped by 1 base and J by 3 bases, with 13 bases between them. The CDR3 reads CASSLFRDGDTGELFF. The CDR3 bases are TGTGCCAGCAGCTTGTTTCGGGACGGAGACACCGGGGAGCTGTTTTTT.

The chain recombines TRBV2 with TRBJ1-2; D ambiguous. CDR1 and CDR2 from the germline V gene are SNHLY and FYNNEI. The V end was cut by 4 bases, the J end by 6 bases, with 6 bases between. The CDR3 totals 11 residues. The CDR3 nucleotides are TGTGCCAGCAGTGGAGGGAATGGCTACACCTTC. It codes for CASSGGNGYTF.

This chain connects TRBV5-1 to TRBJ1-2; a possible D gene is TRBD1 (5 bases). Germline CDR1 is SGHRS and CDR2 is YFSETQ. Trimming cost V 4 bases and J 6 bases, with 16 bases left between them. This CDR3 has 14 residues. CDR3 sequence reads: CASSHGTGGNGYTF. Here the CDR3 DNA reads TGCGCCAGCAGCCATGGGACCGGGGGAAATGGCTACACCTTC.

The sample holds one count of this clonotype. The J gene is TRBJ2-2, the V gene TRBV7-9; possibly TRBD2 for D (5 bases). This CDR3 is built from 13 residues. Trimming removed 5 bases from V and 6 bases from J, with 10 bases in between. Germline loops: CDR1 SEHNR, CDR2 FQNEAQ (reference sequence). This CDR3 is CASSGREAGELFF. The CDR3 DNA reads as TGTGCCAGCAGCGGGAGAGAGGCCGGGGAGCTGTTTTTT.

This chain joins TRBV20-1 and TRBJ2-2, with 12 positions matching TRBD2. The CDR3 totals 17 residues. J lost 0 bases, V lost 3 bases, and 5 bases had no gene match. From germline, CDR1 is DFQATT and CDR2 SNEGSKA (reference sequence). The CDR3 DNA is TGCAGTGCTAGGACCCGGACTAGCGGGGCGAACACCGGGGAGCTGTTTTTT. It is translated as CSARTRTSGANTGELFF.

The genes are TRBV10-3 and TRBJ2-7, with D uncertain. V was cut by 3 bases and J by 5 bases, with 14 bases left in between. This CDR3 spans 14 amino acids. Germline V gives CDR1 ENHRY, CDR2 SYGVKD. The CDR3 here is CAISEGPVVDEQYF. CDR3 nucleotides: TGTGCCATCAGTGAAGGACCAGTTGTGGACGAGCAGTACTTC.

V usage is TRBV6-2 or TRBV6-3 and J usage is TRBJ1-5; D possibly corresponds to TRBD1 (6 bases). V gave up 0 bases and J gave up 7 bases, with 31 bases separating them. Germline assignment: CDR1 MNHEY and CDR2 SVGEGT. The CDR3 has 21 residues. The CDR3 DNA sequence: TGTGCCAGCAGTTACTCGGTATTACAGGGTGGAGGTCCCCAGGATGGACAGCCCCAGCATTTT. Amino acid sequence: CASSYSVLQGGGPQDGQPQHF.

This chain uses TRBV29-1 with TRBJ2-5; perhaps TRBD2 as D (5 bases). Germline lookup yields CDR1 SQVTM and CDR2 ANQGSEA. V was trimmed by 4 bases and J by 2 bases, leaving 17 bases between them. The CDR3 has 15 residues. Here the CDR3 DNA reads TGCAGCGTTGCCCACGAAGACGGGGTTCAAGAGACCCAGTACTTC. This translates into CSVAHEDGVQETQYF.

The rearrangement uses TRBV7-3 and TRBJ2-1; 16 bases align to TRBD2. The CDR3 totals 17 residues. CDR1 and CDR2 (germline): SGHTA, FQGTGA. The ends lost 5 bases at V and 10 bases at J; junction bases unmatched: 11. The CDR3 here is CASSPSGLAGGLGEQFF. The CDR3 bases are TGTGCCAGCAGCCCGTCGGGACTAGCGGGAGGGCTGGGAGAGCAGTTCTTC.

This clonotype has a handful of counts. The rearrangement links TRBV7-3 to TRBJ2-5; 9 positions agree with TRBD1. This CDR3 has 15 residues. Germline-derived CDR1 and CDR2 are SGHTA and FQGTGA. After removal of 2 bases from V and 5 bases from J, the junction contained 6 bases not matched to a gene. The DNA for the CDR3 is TGTGCCAGCAGCTTATCGGGACAGGGTTGGGAGACCCAGTACTTC. This gives the protein CASSLSGQGWETQYF.

This clonotype has at least ten counts. V and J are TRBV5-1 and TRBJ1-1; tentatively, D is TRBD1 (6 bases). V lost 0 bases to trimming and J lost 2 bases, with 8 bases between them. Germline CDR1 and CDR2: SGHRS and YFSETQ. The CDR3 runs 14 residues. CDR3 DNA sequence: TGCGCCAGCAGCTTGGACAGGGTAAACACTGAAGCTTTCTTT. Its protein product is CASSLDRVNTEAFF.

The V and J genes are TRBV2 and TRBJ2-7; D might be TRBD1 (5 bases). Trimming stripped 7 bases from V and 2 bases from J, with 12 bases between. CDR3 length equals 13 residues. The germline V gene encodes CDR1 SNHLY and CDR2 FYNNEI. The CDR3 loop is CASIRAGPYEQYF. The CDR3 bases are TGTGCCAGCATACGGGCAGGGCCCTACGAGCAGTACTTC.

The chain is built from TRBV7-9 and TRBJ2-3; perhaps TRBD2 as D (6 bases). Per germline, CDR1 SEHNR and CDR2 FQNEAQ (reference sequence). The CDR3 is 16 amino acids. With 5 bases removed from V and 2 bases from J, the gap between germline ends came to 17 bases. CDR3 coding DNA: TGTGCCAGCAGCCCGACCTGGAGGGAGGCCACAGATACGCAGTATTTT. It codes for CASSPTWREATDTQYF.

This clonotype was picked up a small number of times. This chain uses TRBV29-1 with TRBJ2-7; TRBD1 might be the D (6 bases). This CDR3 contains 14 residues. V lost 6 bases to trimming and J lost 2 bases, with 17 bases between them. CDR1 and CDR2 (germline): SQVTM, ANQGSEA. CDR3 amino acids: CSVRGEGPAYEQYF. The CDR3 bases are TGCAGCGTCAGGGGTGAGGGACCCGCCTACGAGCAGTACTTC.

Comment on this clonotype: One junction end does not reproduce the germline sequence, and a read error may be involved. The chain employs TRBV20-1 and TRBJ1-5, with 9 bases fitting TRBD1. The germline gives CDR1 DFQATT, CDR2 SNEGSKA (reference sequence). The length of the CDR3 is 15 residues. The CDR3 DNA reads as TGCAGTGCTCGAGAGACAGGGGGTAGCAATCAGCCCCAGCATTTT. It specifies CSARETGGSNQPQHF.

As regards this clonotype: A read error may explain this, as a much larger clone is one base away. V gene TRBV9 combines with J gene TRBJ1-1; D is uncertain. Germline values: CDR1 SGDLS, CDR2 YYNGEE. CDR3 length equals 13 residues. V dropped 3 bases and J dropped 0 bases, with 6 bases sitting between them. In DNA, the CDR3 is TGTGCCAGCAGCGACGGACTGAACACTGAAGCTTTCTTT. Protein product: CASSDGLNTEAFF.

This chain links TRBV20-1 with TRBJ1-1, with a weak D call TRBD1 (6 bases). V was cut by 2 bases and J by 3 bases, with 13 bases left in between. The CDR3 has 14 amino acids. Germline assignment: CDR1 DFQATT and CDR2 SNEGSKA (reference sequence). The CDR3 sequence is CSARPQGWDTEAFF. In DNA form, the CDR3 reads TGCAGTGCTAGACCGCAGGGGTGGGACACTGAAGCTTTCTTT.

The chain is built from TRBV20-1 and TRBJ2-1; weak D call: TRBD2 (6 bases). Between the trimmed V and J ends, which lost 8 bases and 4 bases, there was a span of 21 bases. Germline V gene sequence: CDR1 DFQATT, CDR2 SNEGSKA (reference sequence). This CDR3 region has 15 residues. The CDR3 loop is CSPIERARKYNEQFF. CDR3 nucleotides: TGCAGTCCTATTGAGCGGGCGAGGAAGTACAATGAGCAGTTCTTC.